This TCR beta chain was obtained from a study of blood T cell repertoires in COVID-19. Study background: Samples of COVID-19 (acute and convalescent) were obtained from the United States, Italy and Spain. Nucleic acid was either cDNA or gDNA, and it came from T cells, B-cell-depleted T cells, or PBMCs.

Original handling: Estimates of nucleated cell counts were drawn from the amplification of reference gene primers. Repertoires were generated with immunoSEQ multiplex PCR, while TCRdb's copy carries only in-frame clones and drops some. V, J and clone size reflect that table, while D and trimming were determined from the DNA. The sample holds 130,000 or so clones, approximately 83% seen once. Sequenced input: peripheral blood. This clonotype originated in a woman in her 70s with acute or convalescent COVID-19.

CDR3: CASSTTGGQTEAFF. CDR3 sequence (DNA): TGTGCCAGCAGTACTACAGGGGGCCAGACTGAAGCTTTCTTT. V gene TRBV3-1 (or the pseudogene TRBV3-2) combines with J gene TRBJ1-1; 9 bases map to TRBD1. Germline V lookup: CDR1 LGHDT, CDR2 YNNKEL (reference sequence). This CDR3 comprises 14 residues. The V gene end was trimmed by 6 bases and the J gene end by 5 bases; junction bases not matched to a gene: 7.